These T cell receptor beta chains were read from a single sample in a study of Graves' ophthalmopathy and Graves' hyperthyroidism. TCRdb re-called the multiplex PCR reads with MiXCR, one entry per CDR3 protein. The sample lists approximately 700,000 distinct CDR3 sequences; roughly 40% were seen once. What was sequenced was peripheral blood. The source of these receptors is an adult man with Graves' ophthalmopathy. The CDR3 runs from the conserved cysteine through the conserved F or W. Fields, in order: V gene, CDR3 protein.

TRBV7-9	CASSLRGYEQYF
TRBV12-3/TRBV12-4	CASSNRGEKLFF
TRBV24-1	CATSDPTSGSTYEQYF
TRBV2	CASRLTGGWDEQFF
TRBV5-1	CASSPAPGQNSYEQYF
TRBV7-2	CASSLVSGQTSYEQYF
TRBV7-3	CASSSYTGGSSGANVLTF
TRBV20-1	CSAPWTDNSPLHF
TRBV7-3	CASSFTGPNEKLFF
TRBV7-2	CASGRWYEQYF
TRBV5-4	CASSQDVAGGSYEQYF
TRBV29-1	CSAGDNVLTF
TRBV2	CASSEVRRSTEAFF
TRBV7-9	CASRQIAGGETQYF
TRBV20-1	CSASLPGIVSNQPQHF
TRBV10-3	CASGPRTGAKAYTEAFF
TRBV7-2	CASSQVEGSQPQHF
TRBV4-1	CASSQGHMSPLHF
TRBV5-6	CASSLVGQGAEAFF
TRBV7-9	CASSLGYTEAF
TRBV20-1	CSARTKGTDTQYF
TRBV6-4	CASTLSTEAFF
TRBV10-3	CAIRGTGGSYEQYF
TRBV9	CASSVGSGGTTGELFF